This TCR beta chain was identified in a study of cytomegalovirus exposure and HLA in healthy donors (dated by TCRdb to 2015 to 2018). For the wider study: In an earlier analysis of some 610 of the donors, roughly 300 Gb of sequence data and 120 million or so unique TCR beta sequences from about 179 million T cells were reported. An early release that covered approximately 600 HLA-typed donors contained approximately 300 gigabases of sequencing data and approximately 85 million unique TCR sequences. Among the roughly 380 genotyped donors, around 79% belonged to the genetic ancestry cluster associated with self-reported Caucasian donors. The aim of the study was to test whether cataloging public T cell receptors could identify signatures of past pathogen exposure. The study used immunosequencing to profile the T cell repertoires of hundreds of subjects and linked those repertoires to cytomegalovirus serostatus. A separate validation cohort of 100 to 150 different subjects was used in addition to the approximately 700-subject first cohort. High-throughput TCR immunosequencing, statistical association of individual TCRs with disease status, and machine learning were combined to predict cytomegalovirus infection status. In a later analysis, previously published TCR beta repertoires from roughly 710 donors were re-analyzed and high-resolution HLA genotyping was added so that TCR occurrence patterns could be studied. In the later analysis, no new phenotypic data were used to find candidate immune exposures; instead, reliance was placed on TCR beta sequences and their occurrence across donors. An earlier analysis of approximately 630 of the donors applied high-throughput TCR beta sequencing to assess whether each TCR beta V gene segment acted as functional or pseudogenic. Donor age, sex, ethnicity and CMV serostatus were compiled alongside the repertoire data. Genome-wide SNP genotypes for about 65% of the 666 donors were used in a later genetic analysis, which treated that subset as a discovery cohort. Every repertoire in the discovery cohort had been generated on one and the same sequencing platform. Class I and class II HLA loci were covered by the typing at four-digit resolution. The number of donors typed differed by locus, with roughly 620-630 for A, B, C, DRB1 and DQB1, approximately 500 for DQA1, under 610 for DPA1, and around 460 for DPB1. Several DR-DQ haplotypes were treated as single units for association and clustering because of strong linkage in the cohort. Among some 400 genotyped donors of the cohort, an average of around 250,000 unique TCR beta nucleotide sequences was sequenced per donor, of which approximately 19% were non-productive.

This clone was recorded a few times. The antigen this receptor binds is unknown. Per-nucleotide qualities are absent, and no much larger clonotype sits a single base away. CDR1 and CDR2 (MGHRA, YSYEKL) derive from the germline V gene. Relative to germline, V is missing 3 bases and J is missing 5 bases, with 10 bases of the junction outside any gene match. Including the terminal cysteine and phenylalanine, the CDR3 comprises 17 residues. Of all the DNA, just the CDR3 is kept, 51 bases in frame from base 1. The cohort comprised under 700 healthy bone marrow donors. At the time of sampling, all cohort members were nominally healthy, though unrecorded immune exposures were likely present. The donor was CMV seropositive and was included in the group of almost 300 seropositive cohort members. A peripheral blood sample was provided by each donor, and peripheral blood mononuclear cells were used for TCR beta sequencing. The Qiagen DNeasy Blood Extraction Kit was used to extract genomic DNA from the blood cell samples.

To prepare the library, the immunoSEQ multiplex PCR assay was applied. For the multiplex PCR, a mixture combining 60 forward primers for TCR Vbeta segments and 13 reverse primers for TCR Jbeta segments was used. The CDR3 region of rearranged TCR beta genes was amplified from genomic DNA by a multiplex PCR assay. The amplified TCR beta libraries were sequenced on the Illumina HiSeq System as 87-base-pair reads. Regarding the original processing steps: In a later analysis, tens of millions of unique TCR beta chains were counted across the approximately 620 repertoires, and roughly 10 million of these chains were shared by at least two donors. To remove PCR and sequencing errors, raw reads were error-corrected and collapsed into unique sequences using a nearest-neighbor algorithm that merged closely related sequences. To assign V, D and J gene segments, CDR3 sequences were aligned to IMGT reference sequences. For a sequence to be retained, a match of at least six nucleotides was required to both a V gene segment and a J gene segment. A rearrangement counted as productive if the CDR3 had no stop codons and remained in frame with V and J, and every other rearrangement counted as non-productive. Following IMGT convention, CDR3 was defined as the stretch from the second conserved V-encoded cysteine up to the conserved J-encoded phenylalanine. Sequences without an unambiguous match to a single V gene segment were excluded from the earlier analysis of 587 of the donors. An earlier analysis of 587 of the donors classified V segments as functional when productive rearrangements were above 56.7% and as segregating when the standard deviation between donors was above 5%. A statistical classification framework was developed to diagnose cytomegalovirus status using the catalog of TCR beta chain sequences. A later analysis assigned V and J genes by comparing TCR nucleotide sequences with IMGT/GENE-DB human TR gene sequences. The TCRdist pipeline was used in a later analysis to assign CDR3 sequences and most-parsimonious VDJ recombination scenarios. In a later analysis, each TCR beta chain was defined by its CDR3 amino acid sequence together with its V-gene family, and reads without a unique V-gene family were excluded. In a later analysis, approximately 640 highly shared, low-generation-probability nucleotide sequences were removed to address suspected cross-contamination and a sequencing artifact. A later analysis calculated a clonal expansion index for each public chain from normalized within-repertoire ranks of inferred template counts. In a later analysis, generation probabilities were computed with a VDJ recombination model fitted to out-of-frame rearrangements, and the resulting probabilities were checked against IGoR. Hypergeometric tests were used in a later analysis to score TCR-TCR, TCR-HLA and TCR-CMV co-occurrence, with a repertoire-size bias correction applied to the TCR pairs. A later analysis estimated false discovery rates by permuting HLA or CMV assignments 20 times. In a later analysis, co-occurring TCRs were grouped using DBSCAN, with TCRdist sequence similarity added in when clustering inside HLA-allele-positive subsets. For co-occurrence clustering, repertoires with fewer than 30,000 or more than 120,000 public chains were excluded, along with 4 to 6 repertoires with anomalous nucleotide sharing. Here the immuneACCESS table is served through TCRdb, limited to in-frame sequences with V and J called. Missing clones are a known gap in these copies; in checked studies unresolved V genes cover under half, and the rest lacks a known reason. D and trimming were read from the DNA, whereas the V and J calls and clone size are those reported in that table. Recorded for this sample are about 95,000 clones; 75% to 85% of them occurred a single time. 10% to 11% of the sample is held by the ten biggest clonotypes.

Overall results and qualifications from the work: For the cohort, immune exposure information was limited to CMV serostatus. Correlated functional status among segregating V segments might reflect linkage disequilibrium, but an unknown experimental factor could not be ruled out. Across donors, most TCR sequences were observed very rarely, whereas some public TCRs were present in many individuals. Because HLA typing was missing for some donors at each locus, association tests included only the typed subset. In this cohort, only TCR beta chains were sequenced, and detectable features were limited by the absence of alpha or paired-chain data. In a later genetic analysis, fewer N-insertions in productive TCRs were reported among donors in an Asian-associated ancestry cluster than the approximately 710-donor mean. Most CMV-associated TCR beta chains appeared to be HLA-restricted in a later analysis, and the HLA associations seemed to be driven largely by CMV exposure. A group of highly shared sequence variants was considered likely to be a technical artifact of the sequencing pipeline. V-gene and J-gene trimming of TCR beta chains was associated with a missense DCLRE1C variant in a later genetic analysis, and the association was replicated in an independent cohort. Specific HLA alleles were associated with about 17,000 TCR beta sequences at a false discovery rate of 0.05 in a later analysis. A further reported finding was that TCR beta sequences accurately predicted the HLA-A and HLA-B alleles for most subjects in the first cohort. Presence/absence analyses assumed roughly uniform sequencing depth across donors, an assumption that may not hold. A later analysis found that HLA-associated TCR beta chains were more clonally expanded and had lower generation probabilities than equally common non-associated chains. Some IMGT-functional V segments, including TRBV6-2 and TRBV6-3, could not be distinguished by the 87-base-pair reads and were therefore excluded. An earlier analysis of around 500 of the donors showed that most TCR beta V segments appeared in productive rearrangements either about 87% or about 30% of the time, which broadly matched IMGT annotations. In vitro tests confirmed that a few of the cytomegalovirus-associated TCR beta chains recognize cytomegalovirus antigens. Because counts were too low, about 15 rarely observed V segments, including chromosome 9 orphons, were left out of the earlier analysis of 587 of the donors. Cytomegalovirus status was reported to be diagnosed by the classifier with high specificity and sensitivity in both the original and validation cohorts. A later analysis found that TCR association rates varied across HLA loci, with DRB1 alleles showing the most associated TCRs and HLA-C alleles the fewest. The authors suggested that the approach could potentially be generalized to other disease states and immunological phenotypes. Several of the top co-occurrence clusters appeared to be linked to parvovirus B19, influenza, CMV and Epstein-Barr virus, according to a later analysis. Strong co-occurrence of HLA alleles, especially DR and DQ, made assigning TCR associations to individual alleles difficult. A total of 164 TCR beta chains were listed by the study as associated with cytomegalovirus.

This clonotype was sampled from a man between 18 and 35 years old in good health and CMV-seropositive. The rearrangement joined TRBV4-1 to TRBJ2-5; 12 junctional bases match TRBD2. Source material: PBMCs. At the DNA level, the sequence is TGCGCCAGCAGCCAGATTCCTAGCGGGGGGGAGCGGGAGACCCAGTACTTC. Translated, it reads CASSQIPSGGERETQYF.